The 27 T cell receptor beta chains listed next were all sequenced from one sample in a study of T cell responses to AZD1222 COVID-19 vaccine. Using immunoSEQ multiplex PCR, the repertoire was profiled, and TCRdb retains in-frame clones only, with some absent. The table lists around 200,000 clones, 94% of them singletons. Specimen: peripheral blood, collected 28 days after the second AZD1222 dose. These receptors came from an adult who received the AZD1222 COVID-19 vaccine.

This clone was seen just once. The V gene is TRBV5-1, the J gene TRBJ1-1; D is unclear. V was trimmed by 5 bases and J by 1 base, leaving 12 bases between them. The CDR3 runs to 14 residues. CDR1 is SGHRS, CDR2 YFSETQ, per germline. The CDR3 sequence: CASSYNGPNTEAFF. The CDR3 DNA reads TGCGCCAGCAGTTATAACGGACCGAACACTGAAGCTTTCTTT.

The count of this clone is one. The chain has TRBV5-1 and TRBJ1-4; D unresolved. This CDR3 is 14 amino acids long. The germline V gene encodes CDR1 SGHRS and CDR2 YFSETQ. The germline V and J ends were trimmed by 0 bases and 5 bases, with 8 bases remaining between them. This CDR3 reads CASSLDARNEKLFF. The DNA of the CDR3 is TGCGCCAGCAGCTTGGACGCAAGAAATGAAAAACTGTTTTTT.

The J gene is TRBJ2-1, the V gene TRBV21-1. TRBV21-1 is a pseudogene segment. This CDR3 comprises 16 residues. In DNA, the CDR3 is TGTGCCAGCAGCATCCGACCATGCCCCTTACAAAGGGAGCAGTTCTTC. It is translated as CASSIRPCPLQREQFF.

J is TRBJ2-5 and V is TRBV7-6, with a tentative D call TRBD2 (6 bases). V lost 5 bases and J 1 base, leaving 11 bases between the germline ends. This CDR3 has 14 amino acids. Per germline, CDR1 SGHVS and CDR2 FNYEAQ. The CDR3 nucleotides read TGTGCCAGCAGCCGCCGGGGGTCCCAAGAGACCCAGTACTTC. It encodes CASSRRGSQETQYF.

The CDR3 loop reads CASMVGTSPSYEQYF. DNA of the CDR3: TGTGCCAGCATGGTGGGGACGAGCCCATCCTACGAGCAGTACTTC. The rearrangement joins TRBV6-5 to TRBJ2-7, with D possibly called TRBD1 or TRBD2 (5 bases each). In germline, CDR1 is MNHEY, CDR2 SVGAGI. V lost 7 bases, J lost 1 base, and 17 bases lay in between. The CDR3 contains 15 residues.

The rearrangement uses TRBV4-3 and TRBJ2-1; TRBD1 matches 7 bases. CDR3 length: 16 residues. V lost 0 bases to trimming and J lost 0 bases; unmatched junction nucleotides: 2. The germline V gene encodes CDR1 LGHNA and CDR2 YSLEER. The CDR3 loop reads CASSQEQGSSYNEQFF. CDR3 nucleotide sequence: TGCGCCAGCAGCCAAGAACAGGGGAGCTCCTACAATGAGCAGTTCTTC.

This chain uses TRBV9 with TRBJ1-2; 9 bases agree with TRBD1. Germline CDR1 reads SGDLS; CDR2 reads YYNGEE. The CDR3 sequence is 15 residues long. V trimming: 3 bases; J trimming: 1 base; junction bases outside the gene matches: 4. The CDR3 sequence: CASSERQGVNYGYTF. The CDR3 DNA sequence: TGTGCCAGCAGCGAAAGACAGGGGGTTAACTATGGCTACACCTTC.

The genes are TRBV9 and TRBJ1-4; 10 positions match TRBD1. Losses at the gene ends were 0 bases for V and 6 bases for J; bases not matched to a gene: 2. Germline assignment: CDR1 SGDLS and CDR2 YYNGEE. The CDR3 sequence is 15 residues long. In nucleotides, the CDR3 is TGTGCCAGCAGCGTAGCTGGGACAGGGGATGAAAAACTGTTTTTT. Translation: CASSVAGTGDEKLFF.

The gene calls are TRBV10-3 and TRBJ2-1, with 9 bases aligning to TRBD1. The CDR3 sequence is 16 residues long. With 0 bases clipped from V and 8 bases from J, the junction kept 8 bases outside the gene matches. Germline V CDR1 and CDR2: ENHRY, SYGVKD. CDR3 DNA: TGTGCCATCAGTGAGTCTCTGGGACAGGGCTTCGATGAGCAGTTCTTC. Translation gives CAISESLGQGFDEQFF.

V usage is TRBV4-3 and J usage is TRBJ2-1; tentatively, D is TRBD1 or TRBD2 (5 bases each). Germline lookup yields CDR1 LGHNA and CDR2 YSLEER. With 1 base removed from V and 4 bases from J, the gap between germline ends came to 11 bases. The CDR3 loop spans 15 amino acids. The CDR3 nucleotides are TGCGCCAGCAGCCAAGGGCAGGGAGAATACAATGAGCAGTTCTTC. Translation gives CASSQGQGEYNEQFF.

The chain has TRBV28 and TRBJ2-2; TRBD2 aligns across 9 bases. Looked up from germline, CDR1 is MDHEN and CDR2 is SYDVKM. With V trimmed by 6 bases and J by 0 bases, 8 bases remained unmatched. The CDR3 spans 17 residues. CDR3 sequence reads: CASSLRTSAANTGELFF. The CDR3 nucleotides read TGTGCCAGCAGCCTTAGGACTAGCGCCGCGAACACCGGGGAGCTGTTTTTT.

The gene calls are TRBV18 and TRBJ1-5, with a possible D match to TRBD1 (6 bases). V shed 2 bases and J shed 6 bases, with 8 bases lying between them. Germline V lookup: CDR1 KGHSH, CDR2 LQKENI. The CDR3 extends over 13 amino acids. CDR3 in amino acids: CASSPTQGQPQHF. CDR3 in DNA: TGTGCCAGCTCACCAACACAGGGTCAGCCCCAGCATTTT.

The V call is TRBV4-3, the J call TRBJ1-1, with no clear D. V lost 1 base and J 2 bases, leaving 8 bases between the germline ends. CDR1 LGHNA and CDR2 YSLEER come from the germline V gene. This CDR3 comprises 14 residues. CDR3 in DNA: TGCGCCAGCAGCCAAGGCACTAGTAACACTGAAGCTTTCTTT. Amino acids: CASSQGTSNTEAFF.

The genes are TRBV6-1 and TRBJ1-1; D is uncertain. CDR1 MNHNS and CDR2 SASEGT come from the germline V gene. V was shortened by 3 bases and J by 0 bases, with 17 bases between the two germline ends. This CDR3 is built from 17 residues. The CDR3 here is CASSDLTREALNTEAFF. In DNA form, the CDR3 reads TGTGCCAGCAGTGATTTGACTCGAGAGGCCCTGAACACTGAAGCTTTCTTT.

The chain employs TRBV11-3 and TRBJ2-7; a weak D match, TRBD1 (6 bases). The V gene's germline CDR1 is SGHNT and CDR2 YENEEA. CDR3 length: 13 amino acids. V shed 7 bases and J shed 3 bases, with 13 bases lying between them. The CDR3 nucleotides read TGTGCCAGCAACCATGGGACAAACTACGAGCAGTACTTC. As protein: CASNHGTNYEQYF.

The gene calls are TRBV28 and TRBJ1-2; 9 bases fit TRBD1. Trimming cost V 6 bases and J 8 bases; bases outside gene matches: 13. This CDR3 has 15 residues. Germline V gene sequence: CDR1 MDHEN, CDR2 SYDVKM. Written as DNA, the CDR3 is TGTGCCAGCAGCCCGCCCGGACAGGGGTCCGGCGGCTACACCTTC. Translating it yields CASSPPGQGSGGYTF.

The rearrangement links TRBV19 to TRBJ1-1; possible D gene TRBD1, 5 bases. CDR1 LNHDA and CDR2 SQIVND come from the germline V gene (reference sequence). Trimming stripped 9 bases from V and 11 bases from J, with 13 bases between. The CDR3 consists of 10 residues. The CDR3 DNA follows: TGTGCCAGCGGGGGGGTGGCGGCTTTCTTT. Amino acid sequence: CASGGVAAFF.

This clone was seen only once. For the CDR3, the DNA is TGCGCCAGCACGGGTCAACGCGGGGGGCTAGCTTTCGAGCAGTACTTC. Its protein is CASTGQRGGLAFEQYF. The gene calls are TRBV5-1 and TRBJ2-7; 8 bases are a match to TRBD2. Trimming at V came to 6 bases and at J to 6 bases, leaving 17 bases not matched to a gene. Germline V gives CDR1 SGHRS, CDR2 YFSETQ. The CDR3 has 16 residues.

J is TRBJ1-5 and V is TRBV28, with D tentatively TRBD1 (5 bases). The CDR3 runs to 16 residues. In germline, CDR1 is MDHEN, CDR2 SYDVKM. The V gene lost 6 bases and the J gene lost 1 base, with 16 bases spanning the gap. DNA for the CDR3: TGTGCCAGCAGAAGCTGGAGTGGGGCAAGCAATCAGCCCCAGCATTTT. It yields the protein CASRSWSGASNQPQHF.

This clone was seen a single time. The chain recombines TRBV27 with TRBJ1-6; 7 bases are a match to TRBD1. Germline assignment: CDR1 MNHEY and CDR2 SMNVEV (reference sequence). The CDR3 length is 12 residues. J lost 7 bases, V lost 7 bases, and 1 base had no gene match. The CDR3: CASTRGNSPLHF. The DNA for the CDR3 is TGTGCCAGCACCAGGGGGAATTCACCCCTCCACTTT.

The V gene is TRBV7-9, the J gene TRBJ2-1; 9 bases map to TRBD2. The CDR3 contains 15 residues. Looked up from germline, CDR1 is SEHNR and CDR2 is FQNEAQ (reference sequence). Trimming removed 5 bases from V and 2 bases from J; junction bases left unmatched: 4. The CDR3, as DNA: TGTGCCAGCAGCCGTAGCGGGGGACCCTACAATGAGCAGTTCTTC. Translation gives CASSRSGGPYNEQFF.

The gene calls are TRBV11-2 and TRBJ2-1, with 11 bases matching TRBD2. The V segment lost 6 bases and the J segment 7 bases; nucleotides outside the gene matches: 5. The CDR3 is made up of 14 amino acids. Germline loops: CDR1 SGHAT, CDR2 FQNNGV. CDR3 loop: CASSPTSGANEQFF. The CDR3 nucleotides read TGTGCCAGCAGTCCGACTAGCGGGGCAAATGAGCAGTTCTTC.

The chain employs TRBV19 and TRBJ2-6; 9 nucleotides match TRBD1. J gave up 3 bases and V 7 bases, and 7 bases lay outside the gene matches. The germline CDR1 and CDR2 sequences are LNHDA and SQIVND (reference sequence). The CDR3 runs to 16 residues. The CDR3 nucleotides read TGTGCCAGTATCGGGACAGGGATTGGTGGGGCCAACGTCCTGACTTTC. The encoded protein is CASIGTGIGGANVLTF.

This sequence joins TRBV18 and TRBJ2-6, with 9 nucleotides matching TRBD1. The CDR3 runs to 15 residues. The V segment lost 6 bases and the J segment 2 bases; nucleotides outside the gene matches: 2. Germline-derived CDR1 and CDR2 are KGHSH and LQKENI. CDR3 loop: CASSGTGPGANVLTF. The CDR3 DNA follows: TGTGCCAGCTCCGGGACAGGGCCTGGGGCCAACGTCCTGACTTTC.

The J gene is TRBJ2-3, the V gene TRBV5-4; 7 bases fit TRBD2. With V trimmed by 3 bases and J by 5 bases, 6 bases remained unmatched. The germline CDR1 and CDR2 sequences are SGHNT and YYREEE (reference sequence). This CDR3 is built from 14 residues. The CDR3 is CASSWGGTRDTQYF. Written as DNA, the CDR3 is TGTGCCAGCAGCTGGGGGGGTACGAGAGATACGCAGTATTTT.

The chain is built from TRBV4-1 and TRBJ2-1, with TRBD2 matching 7 bases. Germline lookup yields CDR1 MGHRA and CDR2 YSYEKL. The V and J ends lost 1 base and 3 bases, in that order; junction bases with no gene match: 9. This CDR3 contains 17 residues. CDR3 in DNA: TGCGCCAGCAGCCAAGGCGGCGGGTCTAGCGGCTACAATGAGCAGTTCTTC. This gives the protein CASSQGGGSSGYNEQFF.

The genes are TRBV27 and TRBJ1-6; D possibly corresponds to TRBD1 (6 bases). V was shortened by 6 bases and J by 9 bases, with 12 bases between the two germline ends. This CDR3 has 13 amino acids. Germline CDR1 and CDR2: MNHEY and SMNVEV (reference sequence). CDR3 sequence: CASRTLQGSPLHF. The CDR3 nucleotides are TGTGCCAGCAGGACCCTACAGGGTTCACCCCTCCACTTT.